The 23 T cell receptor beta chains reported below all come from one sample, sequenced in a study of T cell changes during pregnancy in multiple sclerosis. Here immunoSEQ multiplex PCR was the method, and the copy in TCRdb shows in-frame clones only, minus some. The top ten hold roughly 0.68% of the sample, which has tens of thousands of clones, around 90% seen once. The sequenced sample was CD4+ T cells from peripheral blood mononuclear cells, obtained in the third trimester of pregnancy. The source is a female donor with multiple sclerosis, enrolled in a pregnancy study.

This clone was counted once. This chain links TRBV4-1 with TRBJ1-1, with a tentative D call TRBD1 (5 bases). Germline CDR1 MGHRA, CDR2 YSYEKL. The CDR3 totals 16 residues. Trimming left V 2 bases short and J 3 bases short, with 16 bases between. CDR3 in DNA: TGCGCCAGCAGCCAACACGGGGGGGGACTGTACACTGAAGCTTTCTTT. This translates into CASSQHGGGLYTEAFF.

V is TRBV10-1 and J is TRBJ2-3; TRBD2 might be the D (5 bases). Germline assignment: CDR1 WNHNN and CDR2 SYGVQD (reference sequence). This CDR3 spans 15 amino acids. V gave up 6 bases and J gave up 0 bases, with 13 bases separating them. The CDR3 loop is CASSPDWTSTDTQYF. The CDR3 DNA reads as TGCGCCAGCAGCCCCGACTGGACTAGCACAGATACGCAGTATTTT.

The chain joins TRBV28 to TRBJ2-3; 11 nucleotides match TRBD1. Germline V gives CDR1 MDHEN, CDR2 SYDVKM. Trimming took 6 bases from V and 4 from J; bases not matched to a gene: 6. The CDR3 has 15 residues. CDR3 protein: CASSRPGQGADTQYF. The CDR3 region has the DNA TGTGCCAGCAGCCGGCCGGGACAGGGGGCAGATACGCAGTATTTT.

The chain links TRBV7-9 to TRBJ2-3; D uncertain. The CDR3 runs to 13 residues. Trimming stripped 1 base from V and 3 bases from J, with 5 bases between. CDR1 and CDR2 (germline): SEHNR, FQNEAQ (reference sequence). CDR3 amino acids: CASSLGLTDTQYF. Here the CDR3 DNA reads TGTGCCAGCAGCTTAGGACTGACAGATACGCAGTATTTT.

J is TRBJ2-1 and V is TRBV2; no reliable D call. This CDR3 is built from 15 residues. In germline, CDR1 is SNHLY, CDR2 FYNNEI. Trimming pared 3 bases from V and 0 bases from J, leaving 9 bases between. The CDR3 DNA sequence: TGTGCCAGCAGTGAGCGGCGGAGCTCCTACAATGAGCAGTTCTTC. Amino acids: CASSERRSSYNEQFF.

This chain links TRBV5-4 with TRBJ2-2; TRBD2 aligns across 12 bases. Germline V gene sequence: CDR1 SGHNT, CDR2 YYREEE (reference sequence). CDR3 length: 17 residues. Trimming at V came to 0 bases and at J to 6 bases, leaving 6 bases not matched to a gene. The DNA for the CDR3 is TGTGCCAGCAGCTTGGCCCGTGGACTAGCGGGGCCCGGGGAGCTGTTTTTT. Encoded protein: CASSLARGLAGPGELFF.

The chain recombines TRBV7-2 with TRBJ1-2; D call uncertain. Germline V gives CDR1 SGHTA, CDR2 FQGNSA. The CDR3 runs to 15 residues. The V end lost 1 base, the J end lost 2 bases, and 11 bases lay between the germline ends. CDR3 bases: TGTGCCAGCAGCTTAGGAGCGCAGATGAACTATGGCTACACCTTC. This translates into CASSLGAQMNYGYTF.

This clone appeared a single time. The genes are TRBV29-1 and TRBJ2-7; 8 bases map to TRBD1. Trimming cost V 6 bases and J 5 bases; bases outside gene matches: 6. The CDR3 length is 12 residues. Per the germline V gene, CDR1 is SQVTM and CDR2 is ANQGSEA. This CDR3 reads CSVSETGDEQYF. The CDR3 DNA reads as TGCAGCGTCTCGGAGACAGGGGACGAGCAGTACTTC.

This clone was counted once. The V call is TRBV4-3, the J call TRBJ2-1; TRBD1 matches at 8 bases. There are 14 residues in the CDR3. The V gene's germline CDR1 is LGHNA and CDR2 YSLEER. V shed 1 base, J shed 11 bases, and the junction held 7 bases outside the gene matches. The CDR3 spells CASSQVGTGSQQFF. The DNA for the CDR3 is TGCGCCAGCAGCCAAGTAGGGACAGGATCTCAGCAGTTCTTC.

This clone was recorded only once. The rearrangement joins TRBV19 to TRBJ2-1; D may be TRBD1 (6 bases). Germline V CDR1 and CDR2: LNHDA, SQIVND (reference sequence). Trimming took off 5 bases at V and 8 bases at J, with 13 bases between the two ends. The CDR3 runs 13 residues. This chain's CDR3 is CASSRQAEYEQFF. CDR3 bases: TGTGCCAGTAGTCGACAGGCAGAATATGAGCAGTTCTTC.

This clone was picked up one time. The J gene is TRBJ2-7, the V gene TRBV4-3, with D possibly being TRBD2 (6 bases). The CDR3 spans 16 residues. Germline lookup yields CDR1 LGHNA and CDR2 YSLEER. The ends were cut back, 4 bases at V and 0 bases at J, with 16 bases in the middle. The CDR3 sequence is CASSLRTSSTSYEQYF. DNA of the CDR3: TGCGCCAGCAGCCTGAGAACTAGCTCGACCTCCTACGAGCAGTACTTC.

CDR3 loop: CASLNRGEQYF. Here the CDR3 DNA reads TGTGCCAGTTTAAACCGGGGGGAGCAGTACTTC. The gene calls are TRBV2 and TRBJ2-7, with D possibly TRBD2 on 6 matching bases. V was shortened by 9 bases and J by 7 bases, with 13 bases between the two germline ends. The CDR3 totals 11 residues. The V gene's germline CDR1 is SNHLY and CDR2 FYNNEI.

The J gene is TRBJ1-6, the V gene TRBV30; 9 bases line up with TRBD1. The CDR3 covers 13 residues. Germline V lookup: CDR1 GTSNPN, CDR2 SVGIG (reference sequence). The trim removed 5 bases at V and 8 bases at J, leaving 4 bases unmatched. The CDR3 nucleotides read TGTGCCTGGGAGACAGGGGGAGATTCACCCCTCCACTTT. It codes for CAWETGGDSPLHF. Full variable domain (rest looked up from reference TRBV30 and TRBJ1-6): SQTIHQWPATLVQPVGSPLSLECTVEGTSNPNLYWYRQAAGRGLQLLFYSVGIGQISSEVPQNLSASRPQDRQFILSSKKLLLSDSGFYLCAWETGGDSPLHFGNGTRLTVT.

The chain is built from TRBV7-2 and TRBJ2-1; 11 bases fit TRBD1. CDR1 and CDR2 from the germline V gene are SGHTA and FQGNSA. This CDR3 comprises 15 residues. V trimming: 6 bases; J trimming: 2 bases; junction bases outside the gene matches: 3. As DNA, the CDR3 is TGTGCCAGCAGGCGGGACAGGGGGGCCTACAATGAGCAGTTCTTC. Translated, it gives CASRRDRGAYNEQFF.

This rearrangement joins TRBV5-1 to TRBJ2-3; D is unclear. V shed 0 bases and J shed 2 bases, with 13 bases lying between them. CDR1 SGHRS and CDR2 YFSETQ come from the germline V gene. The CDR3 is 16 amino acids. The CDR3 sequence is CASSLGSDPSTDTQYF. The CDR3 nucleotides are TGCGCCAGCAGCTTGGGTAGTGATCCCTCCACAGATACGCAGTATTTT.

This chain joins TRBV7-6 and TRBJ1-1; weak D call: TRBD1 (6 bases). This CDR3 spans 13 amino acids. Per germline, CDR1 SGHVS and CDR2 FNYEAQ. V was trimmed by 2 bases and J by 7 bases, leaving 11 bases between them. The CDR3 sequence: CASSLKGVFEAFF. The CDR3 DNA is TGTGCCAGCAGCTTAAAGGGGGTCTTTGAAGCTTTCTTT.

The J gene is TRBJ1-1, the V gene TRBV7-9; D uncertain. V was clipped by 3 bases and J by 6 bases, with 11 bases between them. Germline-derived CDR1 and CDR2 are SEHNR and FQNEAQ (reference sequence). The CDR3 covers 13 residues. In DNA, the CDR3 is TGTGCCAGCAGCTTCGCCACAGTGTCTGAAGCTTTCTTT. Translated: CASSFATVSEAFF.

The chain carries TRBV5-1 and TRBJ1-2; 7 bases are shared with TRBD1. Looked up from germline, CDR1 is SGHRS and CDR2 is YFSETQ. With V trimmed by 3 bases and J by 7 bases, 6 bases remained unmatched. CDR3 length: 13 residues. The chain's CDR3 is CASSSGQESGYTF. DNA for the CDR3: TGCGCCAGCAGCTCCGGACAGGAAAGTGGCTACACCTTC. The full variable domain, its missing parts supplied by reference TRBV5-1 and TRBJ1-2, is KAGVTQTPRYLIKTRGQQVTLSCSPISGHRSVSWYQQTPGQGLQFLFEYFSETQRNKGNFPGRFSGRQFSNSRSEMNVSTLELGDSALYLCASSSGQESGYTFGSGTRLTVV.

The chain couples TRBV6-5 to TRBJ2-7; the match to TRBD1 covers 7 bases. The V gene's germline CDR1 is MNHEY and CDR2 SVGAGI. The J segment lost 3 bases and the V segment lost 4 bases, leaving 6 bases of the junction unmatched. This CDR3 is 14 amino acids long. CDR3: CASSLLTGDYEQYF. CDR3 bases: TGTGCCAGCAGTTTGCTCACAGGGGACTACGAGCAGTACTTC.

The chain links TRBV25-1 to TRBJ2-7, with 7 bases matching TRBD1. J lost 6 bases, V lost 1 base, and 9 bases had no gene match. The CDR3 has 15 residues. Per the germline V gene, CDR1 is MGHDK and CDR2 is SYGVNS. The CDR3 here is CASSELTRAGGEQYF. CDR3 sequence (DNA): TGTGCCAGCAGTGAATTAACCAGGGCAGGGGGCGAGCAGTACTTC.

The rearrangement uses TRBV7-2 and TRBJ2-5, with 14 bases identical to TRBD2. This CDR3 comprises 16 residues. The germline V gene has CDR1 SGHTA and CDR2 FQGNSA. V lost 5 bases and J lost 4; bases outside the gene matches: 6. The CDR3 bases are TGTGCCAGCAGCCTGACTAGCGGGGGGGTAGGAGAGACCCAGTACTTC. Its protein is CASSLTSGGVGETQYF.

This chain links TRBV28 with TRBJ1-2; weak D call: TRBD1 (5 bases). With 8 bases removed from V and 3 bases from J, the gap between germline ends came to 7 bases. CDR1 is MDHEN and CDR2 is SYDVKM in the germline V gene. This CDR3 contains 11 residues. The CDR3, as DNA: TGTGCCAGCGGGGCGTACTATGGCTACACCTTC. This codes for CASGAYYGYTF.

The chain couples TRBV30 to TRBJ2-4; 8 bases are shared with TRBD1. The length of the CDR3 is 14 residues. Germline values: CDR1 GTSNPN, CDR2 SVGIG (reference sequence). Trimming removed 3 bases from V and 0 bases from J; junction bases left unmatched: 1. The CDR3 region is CAWRGQGAKNIQYF. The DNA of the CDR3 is TGTGCCTGGAGAGGACAGGGAGCCAAAAACATTCAGTACTTC.